Listed below are T cell receptor beta chains from one sample, sequenced in a study of blood T cell repertoires in COVID-19. Sequencing was performed with immunoSEQ multiplex PCR; in TCRdb, only in-frame clones are kept and a portion is missing. The sample has roughly 60,000 clones, approximately 83% seen once. Specimen: peripheral blood. The source of these receptors is a man aged 25-40 years with COVID-19, enrolled during active disease. The CDR3 runs from the conserved cysteine through the conserved F or W. Each record gives: J gene, V gene, clone size, D gene, CDR3 DNA, CDR3 protein. D genes are given only for firm matches. Only some rows state a clone size, as once, few, many or a class for expanded clones.

TRBJ2-2 | TRBV7-6 | NA | TRBD2 | TGTGCCAGCAGCTTAGAGAGCACTAGCGGGTATACCGGGGAGCTGTTTTTT | CASSLESTSGYTGELFF
TRBJ1-3 | TRBV24-1 | once | NA | TGTGCCTCCGATAGGGGAACAGATTCTGGAAACACCATATATTTT | CASDRGTDSGNTIYF
TRBJ2-7 | TRBV28 | NA | NA | NA | CASSSSGTSGSGEQYF
TRBJ1-1 | TRBV11-2 | NA | NA | TGTGCCAGCAGCTTAGAGGCCAAAGCTTTCTTT | CASSLEAKAFF
TRBJ1-2 | TRBV12-3/TRBV12-4 | NA | NA | TGTGCCAGCAGCTCACAGAACTATGGCTACACCTTC | CASSSQNYGYTF
TRBJ2-1 | TRBV4-1 | NA | NA | TGCGCCAGCAGCCCTACCAATAGGGGGTTCGATGAGCAGTTCTTC | CASSPTNRGFDEQFF
TRBJ1-1 | TRBV15 | NA | TRBD1 | TGTGCCACCAGCAGAGATCCGGGACAGGGCACTGAAGCTTTCTTT | CATSRDPGQGTEAFF
TRBJ2-4 | TRBV7-3 | NA | TRBD2 | TGTGCCAGCAGCTTAATCGGGGGGTTAGCCAAAAACATTCAGTACTTC | CASSLIGGLAKNIQYF
TRBJ1-5 | TRBV2 | NA | NA | TGTGCCAGCAGTGAGGGTCGACGGATAACAGATCAGCCCCAGCATTTT | CASSEGRRITDQPQHF
TRBJ2-1 | TRBV11-2 | NA | NA | TGTGCCAGCAGCCAACAACAGTACAATGAGCAGTTCTTC | CASSQQQYNEQFF
TRBJ2-7 | TRBV6-5 | NA | NA | TGTGCCAGCAGTCCCGAGGACATCTACGAGCAGTACTTC | CASSPEDIYEQYF
TRBJ2-3 | TRBV5-1 | NA | NA | TGCGCCAGCAGCCTGGACACAGTCACAGATACGCAGTATTTT | CASSLDTVTDTQYF
TRBJ2-5 | TRBV27 | NA | TRBD1 | TGTGCCAGCAGTCACGGGACAGGGCAAGAGACCCAGTACTTC | CASSHGTGQETQYF
TRBJ2-1 | TRBV19 | NA | TRBD2 | TGTGCCAGTAGTGCCGGACTAGCGGGAGGTCCTTACAATGAGCAGTTCTTC | CASSAGLAGGPYNEQFF
TRBJ1-6 | TRBV4-3 | NA | NA | TGCGCCAGCAGCCAAGTTAGGGAGGTGTATTCACCCCTCCACTTT | CASSQVREVYSPLHF
TRBJ1-1 | TRBV11-1 | once | NA | TGTGCCAGCAGCCTGAGCCTGAACACTGAAGCTTTCTTT | CASSLSLNTEAFF
TRBJ2-7 | TRBV28 | NA | NA | TGTGCCAGCAGGACAGGAGGACCCTACGAGCAGTACTTC | CASRTGGPYEQYF
TRBJ2-1 | TRBV5-1 | NA | NA | TGCGCCAGCAGCTTGGGTCAGTTATACAATGAGCAGTTCTTC | CASSLGQLYNEQFF
TRBJ2-7 | TRBV2 | NA | TRBD2 | TGTGCCAGCACTAAGGAGCGGGACTACGAGCAGTACTTC | CASTKERDYEQYF
TRBJ1-1 | TRBV7-2 | few | TRBD1 | TGTGCCAGCAGCCCGCAGGGGGCACGTACTGAAGCTTTCTTT | CASSPQGARTEAFF
TRBJ2-7 | TRBV27 | NA | TRBD1 | TGTGCCAGCAGTGGGGACAGGGCGGGCTACGAGCAGTACTTC | CASSGDRAGYEQYF
TRBJ1-5 | TRBV28 | NA | NA | TGTGCCAGCAGTCCCGACAGTAATCAGCCCCAGCATTTT | CASSPDSNQPQHF
TRBJ1-2 | TRBV6-5 | NA | NA | TGTGCCAGCACCCCGGACTCGGACCGGGGCTATGGCTACACCTTC | CASTPDSDRGYGYTF
TRBJ1-6 | TRBV10-3 | NA | NA | TGTGCCATCAGTGTGGATAGCTCGGGTAATTCACCCCTCCACTTT | CAISVDSSGNSPLHF
TRBJ2-1 | TRBV30 | NA | NA | TGTGCCTGGAGCCGAAGACAGGAAATCAATGAGCAGTTCTTC | CAWSRRQEINEQFF
TRBJ2-1 | TRBV2 | NA | TRBD2 | TGTGCCAGCAGTGCAAGCGGGAGGGCAACGCAGTTCTTC | CASSASGRATQFF
TRBJ2-1 | TRBV20-1 | NA | NA | TGCAGTGCTAGTCCAACCAGTGAGCAGTTCTTC | CSASPTSEQFF
TRBJ1-1 | TRBV9 | NA | NA | TGTGCCAGCAGCCGGGGGTCCTACCAGAACACTGAAGCTTTCTTT | CASSRGSYQNTEAFF
TRBJ1-1 | TRBV5-8 | NA | NA | TGTGCCAGCAGCTTGGATGGTAAGGGGTGGAACACTGAAGCTTTCTTT | CASSLDGKGWNTEAFF
TRBJ1-4 | TRBV5-1 | NA | NA | TGCGCCAGCAGCCTAACCCCTATAGCAACTAATGAAAAACTGTTTTTT | CASSLTPIATNEKLFF
TRBJ1-1 | TRBV2 | NA | NA | TGTGCCAGCGGGAGGGGTTTAGCCACTGAAGCTTTCTTT | CASGRGLATEAFF
TRBJ1-1 | TRBV10-3 | NA | TRBD1 | TGTGCCATCAGGATTAACAGGGGTGAGAACACTGAAGCTTTCTTT | CAIRINRGENTEAFF
TRBJ1-2 | TRBV28 | NA | TRBD1 | TGTGCCAGCAAAGAAGGACAGGGGGCGCGCGGCTACACCTTC | CASKEGQGARGYTF
TRBJ1-2 | TRBV6-5 | NA | TRBD1 | TGTGCCAGGGACAGGGGTATAGTTTTACATAGCTACACCTTC | CARDRGIVLHSYTF
TRBJ1-3 | TRBV3-1/TRBV3-2 | NA | NA | TGTGCCAGCAGCCCATCAGATGGGGGGGACACCATATATTTT | CASSPSDGGDTIYF
TRBJ1-2 | TRBV18 | NA | TRBD1 | TGTGCCAGCTCACAGGGGGCGGACTATGGCTACACCTTC | CASSQGADYGYTF
TRBJ2-1 | TRBV6-2/TRBV6-3 | NA | TRBD2 | TGTGCCAGCAGTTACTCAATCGGGCGGGGGGTCAATGAGCAGTTCTTC | CASSYSIGRGVNEQFF
TRBJ2-7 | TRBV27 | NA | TRBD2 | TGTGCCAGCAGAGGCGGTGGGGGGGCCTACGAGCAGTACTTC | CASRGGGGAYEQYF
TRBJ2-6 | TRBV28 | NA | TRBD1 | TGTGCCAGCAGAGGACAGGGGGCTGGGGCCAACGTCCTGACTTTC | CASRGQGAGANVLTF
TRBJ2-1 | TRBV7-9 | NA | TRBD2 | TGTGCCAGCAGCTCCCGGACTAGCGGGGCATACAATGAGCAGTTCTTC | CASSSRTSGAYNEQFF
TRBJ2-1 | TRBV15 | NA | NA | TGTGCCACCAGGGGCAGGGCCAATGAGCAGTTCTTC | CATRGRANEQFF
TRBJ1-2 | TRBV28 | NA | NA | TGTGCCAGCAGTTTGATCGGGACATATGGCTACACCTTC | CASSLIGTYGYTF
TRBJ2-1 | TRBV30 | once | NA | TGTGCCTGGAGCCCCGGGGGGCTCAATGAGCAGTTCTTC | CAWSPGGLNEQFF
TRBJ2-7 | TRBV7-2 | NA | TRBD2 | TGTGCCGTAGGACTAGCGGATTCCTACGAGCAGTACTTC | CAVGLADSYEQYF
TRBJ2-1 | TRBV28 | NA | TRBD1 | TGTGCCAGCAGCACCCCCGGGACAGGGGTCTACAATGAGCAGTTCTTC | CASSTPGTGVYNEQFF
TRBJ1-4 | TRBV5-6 | NA | TRBD1 | TGTGCCAGCAGCCGCCAAGGGACAGGGGGACGTGAAAAACTGTTTTTT | CASSRQGTGGREKLFF
TRBJ2-1 | TRBV7-9 | NA | NA | TGTGCCAGCAGCTTACAGGGGCGAGGGGAGCAGTTCTTC | CASSLQGRGEQFF
TRBJ2-1 | TRBV6-4 | NA | TRBD2 | TGTGCCAGCAGTGACGGGACTAGCGGGAACAATGAGCAGTTCTTC | CASSDGTSGNNEQFF
TRBJ1-1 | TRBV10-3 | NA | NA | TGTGCCGGGGGGAGGGAGGACACTGAAGCTTTCTTT | CAGGREDTEAFF
TRBJ1-2 | TRBV18 | NA | TRBD1 | TGTGCCAGCTCTCTAGGACAGGAGAACTATGGCTACACCTTC | CASSLGQENYGYTF
TRBJ2-7 | TRBV19 | NA | TRBD1 | TGTGCCAGCAGGGCCGGGACAGGGGTCTACGAGCAGTACTTC | CASRAGTGVYEQYF
TRBJ1-6 | TRBV18 | NA | NA | TGTGCCAGCTCACCTTCGACAGGATTCTCCTATAATTCACCCCTCCACTTT | CASSPSTGFSYNSPLHF
TRBJ1-6 | TRBV11-2 | NA | NA | TGTGCCAGCAAAATAGGGGCAGGGGACTATAATTCACCCCTCCACTTT | CASKIGAGDYNSPLHF
TRBJ2-7 | TRBV19 | NA | NA | TGTGCCACCTCGAGCTGGAGGGGAACCTACGAGCAGTACTTC | CATSSWRGTYEQYF
TRBJ1-1 | TRBV28 | NA | NA | TGTGCCAGCAGTCGATCAACAGGGATGAACACTGAAGCTTTCTTT | CASSRSTGMNTEAFF
TRBJ2-1 | TRBV19 | NA | NA | TGTGCCAGTAGTTTTACTCTGGAGTCCTACAATGAGCAGTTCTTC | CASSFTLESYNEQFF
TRBJ1-5 | TRBV7-2 | NA | NA | TGTGCCAGCAGCTTAAGGGAGACAGGAGGTAGCAATCAGCCCCAGCATTTT | CASSLRETGGSNQPQHF
TRBJ2-1 | TRBV7-9 | once | TRBD2 | TGTGCCAGCAGCTCCAGATATGAGCGGGAGGGCATGAATGAGCAGTTCTTC | CASSSRYEREGMNEQFF
TRBJ2-1 | TRBV29-1 | NA | NA | TGCAGCGCCCGGGACTCCTACAATGAGCAGTTCTTC | CSARDSYNEQFF